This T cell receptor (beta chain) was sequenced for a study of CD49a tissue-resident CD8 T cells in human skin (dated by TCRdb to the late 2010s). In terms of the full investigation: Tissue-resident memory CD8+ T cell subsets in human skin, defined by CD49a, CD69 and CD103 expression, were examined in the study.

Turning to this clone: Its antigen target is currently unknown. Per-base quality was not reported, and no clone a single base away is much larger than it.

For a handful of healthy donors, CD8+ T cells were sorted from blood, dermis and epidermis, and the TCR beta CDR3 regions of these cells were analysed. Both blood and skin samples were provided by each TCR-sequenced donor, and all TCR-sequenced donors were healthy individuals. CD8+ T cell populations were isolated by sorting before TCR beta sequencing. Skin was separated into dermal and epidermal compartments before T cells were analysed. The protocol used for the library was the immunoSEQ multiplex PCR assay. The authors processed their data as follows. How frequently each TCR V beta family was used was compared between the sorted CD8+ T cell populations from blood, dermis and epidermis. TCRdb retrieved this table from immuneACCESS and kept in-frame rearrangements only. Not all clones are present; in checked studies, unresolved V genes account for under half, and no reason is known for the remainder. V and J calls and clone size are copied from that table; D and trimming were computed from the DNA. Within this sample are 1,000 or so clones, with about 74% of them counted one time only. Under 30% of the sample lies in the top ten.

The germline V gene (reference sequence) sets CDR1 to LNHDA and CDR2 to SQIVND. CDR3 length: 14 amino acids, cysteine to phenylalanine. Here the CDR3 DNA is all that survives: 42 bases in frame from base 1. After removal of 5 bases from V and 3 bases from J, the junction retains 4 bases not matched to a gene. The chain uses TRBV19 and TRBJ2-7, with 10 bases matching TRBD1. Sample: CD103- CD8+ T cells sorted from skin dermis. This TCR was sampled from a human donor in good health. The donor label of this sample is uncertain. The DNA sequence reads TGTGCCAGTAGTTCCCGGGACAGGGGCTACGAGCAGTACTTC. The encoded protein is CASSSRDRGYEQYF.